Below, one T cell receptor beta chain is given with its context. What it binds is unknown. Each TRB amplification used roughly 230-550 ng of genomic DNA from blood. The sample belongs to a study of T and B cells in COVID-19 patients. BIOMED2 TRB-A/B primer pools were used in multiplex TRB PCR. TCRdb called the multiplex PCR reads again in MiXCR, with one record for every CDR3 protein. The table lists roughly 5,000 distinct CDR3 sequences, 33% of them singletons. Study-wide results and caveats: There were 2,000 to 2,500 TCR clusters exclusive to the recovered cohort, a few dozen with low generation probability. Patients with COVID-19 reportedly showed strongly skewed T cell receptor beta variable and joining gene usage. Few blood samples existed from mildly ill patients during symptoms or early in severe cases.

The receptor's source is a human donor who had recovered from COVID-19. Sequenced: blood.

CDR3 protein: CASSPGQENIQYF. The CDR3, as DNA: TGTGCCAGCTCACCAGGACAGGAAAACATTCAGTACTTC. This chain uses TRBV18 with TRBJ2-4; 7 positions agree with TRBD1. The CDR3 consists of 13 residues. The trim removed 2 bases at V and 5 bases at J, leaving 0 bases unmatched. Germline V lookup: CDR1 KGHSH, CDR2 LQKENI.